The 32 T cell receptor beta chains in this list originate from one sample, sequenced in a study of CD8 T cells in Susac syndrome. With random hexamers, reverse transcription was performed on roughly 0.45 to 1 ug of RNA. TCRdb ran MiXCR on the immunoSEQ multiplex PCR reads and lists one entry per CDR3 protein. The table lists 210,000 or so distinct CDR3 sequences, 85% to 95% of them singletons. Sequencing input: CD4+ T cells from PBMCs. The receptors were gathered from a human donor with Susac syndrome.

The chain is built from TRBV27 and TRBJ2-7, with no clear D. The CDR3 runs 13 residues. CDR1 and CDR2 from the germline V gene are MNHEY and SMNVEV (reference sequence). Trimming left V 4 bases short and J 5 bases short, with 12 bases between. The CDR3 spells CASSSADRDEQYF. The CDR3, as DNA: TGTGCCAGCAGTTCTGCGGATCGGGACGAGCAGTACTTC.

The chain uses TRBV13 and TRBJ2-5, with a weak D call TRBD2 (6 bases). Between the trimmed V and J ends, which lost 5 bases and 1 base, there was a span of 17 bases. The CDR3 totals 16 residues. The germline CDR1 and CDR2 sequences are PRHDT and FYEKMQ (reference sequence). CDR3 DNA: TGTGCCAGCAGCCAACGGAGGGGACGGACCCAAGAGACCCAGTACTTC. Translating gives CASSQRRGRTQETQYF. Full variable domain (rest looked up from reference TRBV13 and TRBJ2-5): AAGVIQSPRHLIKEKRETATLKCYPIPRHDTVYWYQQGPGQDPQFLISFYEKMQSDKGSIPDRFSAQQFSDYHSELNMSSLELGDSALYFCASSQRRGRTQETQYFGPGTRLLVL.

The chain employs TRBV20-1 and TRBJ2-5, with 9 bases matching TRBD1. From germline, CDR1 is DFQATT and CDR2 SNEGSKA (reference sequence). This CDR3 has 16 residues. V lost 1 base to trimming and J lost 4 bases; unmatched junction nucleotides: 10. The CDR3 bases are TGCAGTGCTAGAGCAGAGACAGGGGGGATCGGAGAGACCCAGTACTTC. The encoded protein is CSARAETGGIGETQYF.

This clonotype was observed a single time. CDR3 sequence (DNA): TGTGCCTGGAAAAAGTGGGAATCAACTAATGAAAAACTGTTTTTT. Translation gives CAWKKWESTNEKLFF. This chain uses TRBV30 with TRBJ1-4, with D unresolved. CDR1 GTSNPN and CDR2 SVGIG come from the germline V gene (reference sequence). Trimming removed 4 bases at V and 0 bases at J, with 12 bases between. The CDR3 covers 15 residues.

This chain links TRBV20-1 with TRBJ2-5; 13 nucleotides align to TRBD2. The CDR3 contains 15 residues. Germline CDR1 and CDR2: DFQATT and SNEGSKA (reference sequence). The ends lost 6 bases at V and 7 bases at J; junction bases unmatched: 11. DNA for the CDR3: TGCAGTGCCACCGGACTAGCGGGGGCCAAGGGGACCCAGTACTTC. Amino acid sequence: CSATGLAGAKGTQYF.

CDR3 nucleotides: TGTGCCAGCAGCTTAAGTCATTCCAACACTGAAGCTTTCTTT. Translation: CASSLSHSNTEAFF. The rearrangement joins TRBV7-2 to TRBJ1-1; D is ambiguous. Between the trimmed V and J ends, which lost 2 bases and 2 bases, there was a span of 9 bases. There are 14 residues in the CDR3. Looked up from germline, CDR1 is SGHTA and CDR2 is FQGNSA.

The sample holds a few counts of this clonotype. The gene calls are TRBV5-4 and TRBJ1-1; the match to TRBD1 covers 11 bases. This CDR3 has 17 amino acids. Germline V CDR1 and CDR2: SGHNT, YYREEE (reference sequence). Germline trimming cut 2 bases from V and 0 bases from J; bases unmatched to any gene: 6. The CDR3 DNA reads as TGTGCCAGCAGCTTCGGACAGGGGGCTTTGATGAACACTGAAGCTTTCTTT. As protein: CASSFGQGALMNTEAFF.

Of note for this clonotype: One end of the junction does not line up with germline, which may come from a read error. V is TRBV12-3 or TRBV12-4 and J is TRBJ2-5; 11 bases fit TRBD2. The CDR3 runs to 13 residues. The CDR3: CASSLGIAGGQHF. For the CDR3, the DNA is TGTGCCAGCAGTTTAGGGATAGCGGGGGGGCAGCACTTC.

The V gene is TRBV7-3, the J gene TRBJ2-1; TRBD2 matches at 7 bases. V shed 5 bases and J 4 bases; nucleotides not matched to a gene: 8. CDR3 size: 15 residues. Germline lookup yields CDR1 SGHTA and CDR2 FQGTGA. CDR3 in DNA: TGTGCCAGCAGCCCTGGGGGGGGACGGTACAATGAGCAGTTCTTC. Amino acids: CASSPGGGRYNEQFF.

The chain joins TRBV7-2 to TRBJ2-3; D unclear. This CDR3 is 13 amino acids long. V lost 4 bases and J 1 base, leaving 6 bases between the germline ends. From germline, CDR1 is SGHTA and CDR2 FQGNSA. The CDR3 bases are TGTGCCAGCAGCTCTAGTCGCACAGATACGCAGTATTTT. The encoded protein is CASSSSRTDTQYF.

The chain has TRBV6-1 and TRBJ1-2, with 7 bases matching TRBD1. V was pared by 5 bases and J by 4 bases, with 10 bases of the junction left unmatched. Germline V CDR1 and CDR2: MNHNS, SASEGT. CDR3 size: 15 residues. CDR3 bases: TGTGCCAGCAGTAAGAGGGAAGGGGGCAGCTATGGCTACACCTTC. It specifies CASSKREGGSYGYTF.

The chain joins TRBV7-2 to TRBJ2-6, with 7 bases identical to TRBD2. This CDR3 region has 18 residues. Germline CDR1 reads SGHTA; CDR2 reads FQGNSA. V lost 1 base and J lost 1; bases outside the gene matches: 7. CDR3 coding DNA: TGTGCCAGCAGCTTAGTACCGGAGGGAGGGTCTGGGGCCAACGTCCTGACTTTC. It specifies CASSLVPEGGSGANVLTF. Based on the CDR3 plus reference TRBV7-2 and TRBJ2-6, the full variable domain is GAGVSQSPSNKVTEKGKDVELRCDPISGHTALYWYRQSLGQGLEFLIYFQGNSAPDKSGLPSDRFSAERTGGSVSTLTIQRTQQEDSAVYLCASSLVPEGGSGANVLTFGAGSRLTVL.

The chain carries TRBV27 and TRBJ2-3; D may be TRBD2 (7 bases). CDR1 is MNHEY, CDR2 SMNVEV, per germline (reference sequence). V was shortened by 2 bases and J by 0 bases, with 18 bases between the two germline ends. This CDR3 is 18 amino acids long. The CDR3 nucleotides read TGTGCCAGCAGTTTACGAAGGGGGGGATTAGCGAGCACAGATACGCAGTATTTT. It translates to CASSLRRGGLASTDTQYF.

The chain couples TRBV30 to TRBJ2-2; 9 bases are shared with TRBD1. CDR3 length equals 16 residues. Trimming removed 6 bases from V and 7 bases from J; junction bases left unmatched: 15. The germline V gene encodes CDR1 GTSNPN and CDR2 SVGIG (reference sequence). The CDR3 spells CACQGTGWESGGELFF. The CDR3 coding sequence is TGTGCCTGTCAGGGGACAGGGTGGGAGAGTGGCGGGGAGCTGTTTTTT.

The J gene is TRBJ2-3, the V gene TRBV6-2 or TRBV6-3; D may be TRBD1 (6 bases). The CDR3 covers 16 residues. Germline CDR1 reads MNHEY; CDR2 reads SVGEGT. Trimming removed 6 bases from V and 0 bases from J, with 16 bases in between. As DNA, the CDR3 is TGTGCCAGCAGATCGACCGGGACACCCAGCACAGATACGCAGTATTTT. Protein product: CASRSTGTPSTDTQYF.

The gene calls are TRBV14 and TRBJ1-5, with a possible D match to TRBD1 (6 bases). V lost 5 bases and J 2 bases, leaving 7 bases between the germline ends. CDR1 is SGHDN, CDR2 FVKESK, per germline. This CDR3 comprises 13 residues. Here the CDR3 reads CASSGGRNQPQHF. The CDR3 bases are TGTGCCAGCAGCGGGGGCCGCAATCAGCCCCAGCATTTT.

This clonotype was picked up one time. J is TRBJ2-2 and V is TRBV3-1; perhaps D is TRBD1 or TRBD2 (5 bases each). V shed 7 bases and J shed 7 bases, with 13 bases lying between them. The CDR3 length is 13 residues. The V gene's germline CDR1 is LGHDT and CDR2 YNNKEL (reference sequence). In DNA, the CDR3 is TGTGCCAGCAAACCGACGGGGCTCGGGGAGCTGTTTTTT. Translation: CASKPTGLGELFF.

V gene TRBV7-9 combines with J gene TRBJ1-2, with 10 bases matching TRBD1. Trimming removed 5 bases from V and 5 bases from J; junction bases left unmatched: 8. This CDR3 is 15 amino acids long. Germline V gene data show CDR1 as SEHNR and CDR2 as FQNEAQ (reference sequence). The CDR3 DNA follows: TGTGCCAGCAGCCTCGGACAGGGGGTCACTTATGGCTACACCTTC. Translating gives CASSLGQGVTYGYTF. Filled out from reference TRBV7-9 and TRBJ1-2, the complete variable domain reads DTGVSQNPRHKITKRGQNVTFRCDPISEHNRLYWYRQTLGQGPEFLTYFQNEAQLEKSRLLSDRFSAERPKGSFSTLEIQRTEQGDSAMYLCASSLGQGVTYGYTFGSGTRLTVV.

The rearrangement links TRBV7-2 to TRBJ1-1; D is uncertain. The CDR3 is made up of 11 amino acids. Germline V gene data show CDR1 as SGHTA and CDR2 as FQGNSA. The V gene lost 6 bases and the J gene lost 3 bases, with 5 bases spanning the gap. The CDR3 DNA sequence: TGTGCCAGCAGTGTACACACTGAAGCTTTCTTT. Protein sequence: CASSVHTEAFF.

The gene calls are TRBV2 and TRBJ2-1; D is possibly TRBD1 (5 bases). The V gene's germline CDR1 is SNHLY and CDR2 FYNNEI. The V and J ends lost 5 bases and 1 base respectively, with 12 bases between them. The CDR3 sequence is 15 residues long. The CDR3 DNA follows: TGTGCCAGCAGTCGACAGTTAGGGTCCTACAATGAGCAGTTCTTC. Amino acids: CASSRQLGSYNEQFF.

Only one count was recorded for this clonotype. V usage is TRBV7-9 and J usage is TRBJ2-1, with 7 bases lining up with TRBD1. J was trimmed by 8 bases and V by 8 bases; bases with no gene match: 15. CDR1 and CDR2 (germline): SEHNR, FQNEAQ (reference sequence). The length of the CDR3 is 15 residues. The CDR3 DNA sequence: TGTGCCAGCCGCAGGGGGACAGACCCTTCGGATGAGCAGTTCTTC. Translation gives CASRRGTDPSDEQFF.

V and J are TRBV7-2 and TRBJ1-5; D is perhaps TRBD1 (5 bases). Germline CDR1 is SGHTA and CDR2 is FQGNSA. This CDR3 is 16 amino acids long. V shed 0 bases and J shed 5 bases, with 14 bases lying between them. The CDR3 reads CASSLAIGVGYQPQHF. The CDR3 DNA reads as TGTGCCAGCAGCTTAGCTATAGGGGTAGGGTATCAGCCCCAGCATTTT.

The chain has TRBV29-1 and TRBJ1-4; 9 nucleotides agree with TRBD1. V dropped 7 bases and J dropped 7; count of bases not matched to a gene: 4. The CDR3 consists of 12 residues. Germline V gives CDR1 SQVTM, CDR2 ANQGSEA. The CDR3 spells CSGGQGVEKLFF. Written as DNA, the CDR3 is TGCAGCGGGGGACAGGGAGTTGAAAAACTGTTTTTT.

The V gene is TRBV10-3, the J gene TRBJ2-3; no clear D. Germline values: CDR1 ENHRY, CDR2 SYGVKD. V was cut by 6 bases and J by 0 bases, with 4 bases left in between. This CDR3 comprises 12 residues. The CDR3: CAISLSTDTQYF. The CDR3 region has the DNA TGTGCCATCAGCTTGAGCACAGATACGCAGTATTTT.

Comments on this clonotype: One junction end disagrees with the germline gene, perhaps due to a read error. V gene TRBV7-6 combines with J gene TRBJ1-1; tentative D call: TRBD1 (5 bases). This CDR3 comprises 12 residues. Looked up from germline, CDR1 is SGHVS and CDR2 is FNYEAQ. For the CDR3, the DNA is TGTGCCAGCAGCTTGGAAGCAGGGAGGAAAATTTTT. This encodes CASSLEAGRKIF.

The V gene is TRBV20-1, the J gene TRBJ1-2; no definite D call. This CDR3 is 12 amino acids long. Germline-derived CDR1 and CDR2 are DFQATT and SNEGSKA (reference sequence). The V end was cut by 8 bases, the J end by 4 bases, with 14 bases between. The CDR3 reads CSSQPLGYGYTF. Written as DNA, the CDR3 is TGCAGTTCCCAGCCGTTGGGCTATGGCTACACCTTC.

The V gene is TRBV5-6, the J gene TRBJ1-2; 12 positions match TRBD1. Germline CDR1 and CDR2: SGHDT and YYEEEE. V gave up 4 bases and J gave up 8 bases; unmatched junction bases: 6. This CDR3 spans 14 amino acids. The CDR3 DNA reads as TGTGCCAGCAGCCGAGCCGGGACAGGGGGCGGCTACACCTTC. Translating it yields CASSRAGTGGGYTF.

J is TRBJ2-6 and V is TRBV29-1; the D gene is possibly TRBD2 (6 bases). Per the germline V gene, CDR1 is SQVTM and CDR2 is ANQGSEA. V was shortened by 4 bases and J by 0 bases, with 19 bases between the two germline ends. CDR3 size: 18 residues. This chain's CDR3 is CSVVWGLARFSGANVLTF. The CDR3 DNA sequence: TGCAGCGTTGTGTGGGGACTGGCGCGATTCTCTGGGGCCAACGTCCTGACTTTC.

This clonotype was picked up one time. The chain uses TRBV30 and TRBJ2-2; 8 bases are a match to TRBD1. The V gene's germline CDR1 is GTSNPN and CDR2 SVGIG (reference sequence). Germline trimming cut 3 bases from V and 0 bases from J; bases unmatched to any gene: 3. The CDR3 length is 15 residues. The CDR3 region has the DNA TGTGCCTGGAGCGGACAGGGCGCGAACACCGGGGAGCTGTTTTTT. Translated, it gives CAWSGQGANTGELFF.

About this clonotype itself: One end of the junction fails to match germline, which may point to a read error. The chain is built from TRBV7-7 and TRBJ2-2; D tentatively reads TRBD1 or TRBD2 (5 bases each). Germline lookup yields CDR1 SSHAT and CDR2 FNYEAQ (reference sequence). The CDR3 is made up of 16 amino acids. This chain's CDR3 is CASSPSEGRNTGELFF. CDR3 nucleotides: TGTGCTAGCAGCCCCAGCGAGGGACGAAACACCGGGGAGCTGTTTTTT.

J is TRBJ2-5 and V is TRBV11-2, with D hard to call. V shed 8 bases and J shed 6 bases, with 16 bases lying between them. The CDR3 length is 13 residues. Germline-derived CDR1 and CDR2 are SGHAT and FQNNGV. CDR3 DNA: TGTGCCAGCGGTTTCCAGGCCTCCCAGACCCAGTACTTC. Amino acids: CASGFQASQTQYF.

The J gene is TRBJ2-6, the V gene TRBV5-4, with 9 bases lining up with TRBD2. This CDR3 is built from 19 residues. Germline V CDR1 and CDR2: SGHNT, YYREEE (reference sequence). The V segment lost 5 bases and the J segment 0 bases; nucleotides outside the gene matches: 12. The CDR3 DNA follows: TGTGCCAGCAGGCCCCTAGCGGGGACAGTTTTCTCTGGGGCCAACGTCCTGACTTTC. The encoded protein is CASRPLAGTVFSGANVLTF.